Listed below are T cell receptor beta chains from one sample, sequenced in a study of siplizumab effects on memory and regulatory T cells. This table comes from immunoSEQ multiplex PCR, and its TCRdb copy is limited to in-frame clones, with some not included. The sample lists 100,000 to 110,000 clones, around 90% occurring once. The sequenced sample consisted of CD4+ T cells sorted from blood. The receptors here all came from a human donor in good health. The CDR3 runs from the conserved cysteine through the conserved F or W. D genes are given only for firm matches. Only some rows state a clone size, as once, few, many or a class for expanded clones.

>-|-|TRBV9|TRBJ2-5
TGTGCCAGCAGCACACAAGAGACCCAGTACTTC
CASSTQETQYF
>-|TRBD1|TRBV5-1|TRBJ2-2
TGCGCCAGCAGCTTGGCCTCGGGACAGGCCGGGGAGCTGTTTTTT
CASSLASGQAGELFF
>-|TRBD1|TRBV5-6|TRBJ2-5
TGTGCCAGCAGCTTGGACGACAGGGAAGAGACCCAGTACTTC
CASSLDDREETQYF
>-|-|TRBV13|TRBJ2-3
TGTGCCAGCAGCAATCGCAACACAGATACGCAGTATTTT
CASSNRNTDTQYF
>once|-|TRBV29-1|TRBJ2-7
TGCAGCGTCAGGGGAAGGATGGCCTACGAGCAGTACTTC
CSVRGRMAYEQYF
>-|TRBD2|TRBV7-2|TRBJ2-1
TGTGCCAGCAGTTTGCCGGGACTAGGGAACAATGAGCAGTTCTTC
CASSLPGLGNNEQFF
>-|-|TRBV10-3|TRBJ2-2
TGTGCCATCAGTGAGTCGTCGGGACGGCTAAACACCGGGGAGCTGTTTTTT
CAISESSGRLNTGELFF
>-|TRBD1|TRBV5-4|TRBJ1-2
TGTGCCAGCAGTACCGGGACAGACGGAAGCTATGGCTACACCTTC
CASSTGTDGSYGYTF
>-|TRBD1|TRBV4-2|TRBJ1-1
TGTGCCAGCAGCCAAGCACAGGGGAAGAACACTGAAGCTTTCTTT
CASSQAQGKNTEAFF
>-|-|TRBV16|TRBJ1-5
TGTGCCAGCAGCAGATACCTCGGGCAGCCCCAGCATTTT
CASSRYLGQPQHF
>-|TRBD1|TRBV9|TRBJ2-1
TGTGCCAGCAGCCCGACAGGGGGGGGTGAGCAGTTCTTC
CASSPTGGGEQFF
>-|-|TRBV21-1|TRBJ1-1
TGTGCCAGCAACAAAGGTAGCAGGGACACTGAAGCTTTCTTT
CASNKGSRDTEAFF
>-|TRBD2|TRBV29-1|TRBJ2-5
TGCAGCGTTGAAGGATTAGCGGGGGACCATCAGGAGACCCAGTACTTC
CSVEGLAGDHQETQYF
>-|TRBD1|TRBV15|TRBJ1-5
TGTGCCACCAGCATGGGGGACAGGTTCACCGGGACCCAGCATTTT
CATSMGDRFTGTQHF
>-|-|TRBV30|TRBJ2-6
TGTGCCTGGAGCGGGACCGTAACCTTGATTAGTGGGGCCAACGTCCTGACTTTC
CAWSGTVTLISGANVLTF
>-|-|TRBV19|TRBJ1-5
TGTGCCAGTAGTGGGCCGACAGAGGGAAAGGGGCCCCAGCATTTT
CASSGPTEGKGPQHF